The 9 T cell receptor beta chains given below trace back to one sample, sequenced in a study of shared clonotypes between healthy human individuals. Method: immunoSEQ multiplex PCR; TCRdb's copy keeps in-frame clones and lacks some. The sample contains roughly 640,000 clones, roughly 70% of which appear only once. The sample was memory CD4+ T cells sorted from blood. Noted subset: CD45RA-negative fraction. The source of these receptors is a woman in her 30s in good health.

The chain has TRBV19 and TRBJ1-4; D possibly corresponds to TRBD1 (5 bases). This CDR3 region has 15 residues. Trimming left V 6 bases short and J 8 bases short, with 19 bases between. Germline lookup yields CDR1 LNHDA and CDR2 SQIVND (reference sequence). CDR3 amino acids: CASSFLSGTKEKLFF. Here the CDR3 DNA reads TGTGCCAGTAGCTTTCTCTCCGGGACCAAAGAAAAACTGTTTTTT.

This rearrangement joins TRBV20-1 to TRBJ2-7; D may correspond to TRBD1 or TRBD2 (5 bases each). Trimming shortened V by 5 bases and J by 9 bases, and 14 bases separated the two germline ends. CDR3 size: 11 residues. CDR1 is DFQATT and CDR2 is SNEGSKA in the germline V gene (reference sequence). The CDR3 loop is CSARDDSGQYF. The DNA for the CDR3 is TGCAGTGCTCGGGACGACTCCGGGCAGTACTTC.

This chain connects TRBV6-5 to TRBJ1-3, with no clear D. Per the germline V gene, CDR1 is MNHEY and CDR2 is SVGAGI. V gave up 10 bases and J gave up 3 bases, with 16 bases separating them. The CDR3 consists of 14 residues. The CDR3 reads CATQRLGFGNTIYF. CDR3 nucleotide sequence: TGTGCCACGCAGAGATTAGGATTTGGAAACACCATATATTTT.

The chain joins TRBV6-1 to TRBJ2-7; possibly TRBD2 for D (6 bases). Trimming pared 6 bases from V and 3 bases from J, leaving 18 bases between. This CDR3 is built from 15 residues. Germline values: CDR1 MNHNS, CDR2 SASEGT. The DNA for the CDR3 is TGTGCCAGCAGGGAGGGGACCGGGATCGACTACGAGCAGTACTTC. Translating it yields CASREGTGIDYEQYF.

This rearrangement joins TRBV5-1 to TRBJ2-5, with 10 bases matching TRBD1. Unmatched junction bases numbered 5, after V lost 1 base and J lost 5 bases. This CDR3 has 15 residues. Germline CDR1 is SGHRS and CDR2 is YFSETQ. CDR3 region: CASSLRADRGETQYF. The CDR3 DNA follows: TGCGCCAGCAGCTTGCGGGCGGACAGGGGGGAGACCCAGTACTTC.

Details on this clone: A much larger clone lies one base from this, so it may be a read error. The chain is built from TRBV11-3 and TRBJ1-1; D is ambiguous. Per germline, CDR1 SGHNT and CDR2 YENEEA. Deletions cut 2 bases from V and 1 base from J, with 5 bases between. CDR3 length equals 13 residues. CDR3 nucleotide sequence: TGTGCCAGCAGCTTACAGAGGAACACTGAAGCTTTCTTT. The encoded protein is CASSLQRNTEAFF.

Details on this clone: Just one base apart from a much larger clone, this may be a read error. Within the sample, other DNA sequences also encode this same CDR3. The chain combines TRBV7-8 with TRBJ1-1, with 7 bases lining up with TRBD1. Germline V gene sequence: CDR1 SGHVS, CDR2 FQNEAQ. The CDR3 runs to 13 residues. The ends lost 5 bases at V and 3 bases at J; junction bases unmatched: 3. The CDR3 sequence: CASSRQGDTEAFF. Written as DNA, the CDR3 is TGTGCCAGCAGCAGACAGGGAGACACTGAAGCTTTCTTT.

The CDR3 region has the DNA TGCGCCAGCAGCTCGCAGGGGGCGCCCACCGGCTACACCTTC. This gives the protein CASSSQGAPTGYTF. The rearrangement links TRBV5-1 to TRBJ1-2; TRBD1 matches 8 bases. J lost 8 bases, V lost 3 bases, and 9 bases had no gene match. In germline, CDR1 is SGHRS, CDR2 YFSETQ. The CDR3 totals 14 residues.

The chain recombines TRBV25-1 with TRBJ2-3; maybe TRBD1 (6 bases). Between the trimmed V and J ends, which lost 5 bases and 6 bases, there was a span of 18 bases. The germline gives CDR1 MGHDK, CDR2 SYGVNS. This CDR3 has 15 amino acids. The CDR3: CASSSARGVADTQYF. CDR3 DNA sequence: TGTGCCAGCAGTTCAGCCAGGGGCGTTGCGGATACGCAGTATTTT.